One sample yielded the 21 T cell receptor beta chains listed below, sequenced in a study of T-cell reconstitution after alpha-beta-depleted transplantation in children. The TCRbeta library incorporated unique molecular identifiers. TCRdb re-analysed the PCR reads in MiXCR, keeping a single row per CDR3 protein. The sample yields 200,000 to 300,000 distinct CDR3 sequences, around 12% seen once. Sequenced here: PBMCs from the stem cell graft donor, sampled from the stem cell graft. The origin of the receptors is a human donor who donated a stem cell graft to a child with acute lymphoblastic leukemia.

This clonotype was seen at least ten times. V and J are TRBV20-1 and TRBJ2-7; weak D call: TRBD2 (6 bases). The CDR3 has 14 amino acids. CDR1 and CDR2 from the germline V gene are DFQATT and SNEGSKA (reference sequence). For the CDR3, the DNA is TGCCTGGTTTTTGCCCCTAGCGAGACCTACGAGCAGTACTTC. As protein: CLVFAPSETYEQYF.

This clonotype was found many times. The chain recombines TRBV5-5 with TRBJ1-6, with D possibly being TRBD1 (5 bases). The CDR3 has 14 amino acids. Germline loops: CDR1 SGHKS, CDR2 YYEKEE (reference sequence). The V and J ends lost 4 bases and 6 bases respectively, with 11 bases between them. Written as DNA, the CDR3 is TGTGCCAGCAGCCCAGGGAGGGTTAATTCACCCCTCCACTTT. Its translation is CASSPGRVNSPLHF.

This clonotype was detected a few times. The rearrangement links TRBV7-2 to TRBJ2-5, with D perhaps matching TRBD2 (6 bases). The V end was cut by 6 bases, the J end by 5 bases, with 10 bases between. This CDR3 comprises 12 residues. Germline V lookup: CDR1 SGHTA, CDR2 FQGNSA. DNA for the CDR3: TGTGCCAGCAGAGAAAGCGGGGAGACCCAGTACTTC. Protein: CASRESGETQYF. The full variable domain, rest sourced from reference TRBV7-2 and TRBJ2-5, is GAGVSQSPSNKVTEKGKDVELRCDPISGHTALYWYRQSLGQGLEFLIYFQGNSAPDKSGLPSDRFSAERTGGSVSTLTIQRTQQEDSAVYLCASRESGETQYFGPGTRLLVL.

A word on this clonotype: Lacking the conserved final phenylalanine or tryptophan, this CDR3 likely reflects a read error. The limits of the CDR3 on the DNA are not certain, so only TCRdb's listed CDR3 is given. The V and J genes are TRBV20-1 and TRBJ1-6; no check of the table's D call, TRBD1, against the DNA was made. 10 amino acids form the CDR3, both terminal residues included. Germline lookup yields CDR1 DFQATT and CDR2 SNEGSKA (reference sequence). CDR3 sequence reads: CSASGDRELV.

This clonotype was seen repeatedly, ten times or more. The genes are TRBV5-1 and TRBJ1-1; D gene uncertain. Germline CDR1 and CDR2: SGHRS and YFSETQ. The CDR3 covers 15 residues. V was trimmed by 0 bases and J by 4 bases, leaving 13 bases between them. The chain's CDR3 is CASSLALGGLTEAFF. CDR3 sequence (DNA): TGCGCCAGCAGCTTGGCCCTGGGAGGGCTCACTGAAGCTTTCTTT.

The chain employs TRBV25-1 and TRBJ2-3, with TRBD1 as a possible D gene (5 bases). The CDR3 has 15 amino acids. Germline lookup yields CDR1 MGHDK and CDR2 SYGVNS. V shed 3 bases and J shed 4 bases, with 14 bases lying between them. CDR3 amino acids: CASSDRRIQADTQYF. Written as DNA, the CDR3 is TGTGCCAGCAGTGATCGGCGGATACAGGCAGATACGCAGTATTTT.

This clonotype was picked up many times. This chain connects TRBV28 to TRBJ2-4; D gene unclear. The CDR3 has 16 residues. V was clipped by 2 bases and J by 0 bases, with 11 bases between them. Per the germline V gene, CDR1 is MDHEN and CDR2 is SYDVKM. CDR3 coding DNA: TGTGCCAGCAGTTTACCAGGCTTACTAGCCAAAAACATTCAGTACTTC. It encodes CASSLPGLLAKNIQYF.

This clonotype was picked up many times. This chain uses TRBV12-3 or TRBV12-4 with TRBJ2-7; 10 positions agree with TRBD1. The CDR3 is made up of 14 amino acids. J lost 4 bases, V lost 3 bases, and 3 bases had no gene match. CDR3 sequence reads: CASSFRGQGYEQYF. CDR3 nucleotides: TGTGCCAGCAGTTTTCGGGGACAGGGGTACGAGCAGTACTTC.

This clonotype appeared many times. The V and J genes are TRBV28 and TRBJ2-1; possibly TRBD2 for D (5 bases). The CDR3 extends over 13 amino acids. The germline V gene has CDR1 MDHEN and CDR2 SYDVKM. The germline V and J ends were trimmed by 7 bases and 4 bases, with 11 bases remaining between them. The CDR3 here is CASKAGGYNEQFF. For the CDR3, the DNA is TGTGCCAGCAAGGCGGGCGGGTACAATGAGCAGTTCTTC.

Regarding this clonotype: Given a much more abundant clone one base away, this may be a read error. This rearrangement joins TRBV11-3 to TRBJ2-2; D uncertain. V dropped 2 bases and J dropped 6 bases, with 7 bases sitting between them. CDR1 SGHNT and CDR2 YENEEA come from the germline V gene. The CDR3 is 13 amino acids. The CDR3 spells CASSLQPAGELFF. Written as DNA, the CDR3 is TGTGCCAGCAGCTTACAGCCTGCCGGGGAGCTGTTTTTT.

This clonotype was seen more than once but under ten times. The CDR3 nucleotides are TGTGCCAGCAGTATACAAATGGGAGACCCCCCCAATGAGCAGTTCTTC. Protein product: CASSIQMGDPPNEQFF. The chain is built from TRBV6-5 and TRBJ2-1; TRBD2 is a possible D gene (5 bases). Germline loops: CDR1 MNHEY, CDR2 SVGAGI. V dropped 5 bases and J dropped 6 bases, with 20 bases sitting between them. This CDR3 spans 16 amino acids.

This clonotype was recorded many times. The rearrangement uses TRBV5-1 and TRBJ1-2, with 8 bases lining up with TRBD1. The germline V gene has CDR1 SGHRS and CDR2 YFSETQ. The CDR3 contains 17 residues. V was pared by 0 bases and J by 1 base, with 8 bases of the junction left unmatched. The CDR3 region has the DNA TGCGCCAGCAGCTTGGCCGTTCGGGACAGGAGTAACTATGGCTACACCTTC. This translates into CASSLAVRDRSNYGYTF. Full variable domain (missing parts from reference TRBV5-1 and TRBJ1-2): KAGVTQTPRYLIKTRGQQVTLSCSPISGHRSVSWYQQTPGQGLQFLFEYFSETQRNKGNFPGRFSGRQFSNSRSEMNVSTLELGDSALYLCASSLAVRDRSNYGYTFGSGTRLTVV.

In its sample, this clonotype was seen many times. The CDR3 region is CASSLEGTGIRTQYF. CDR3 nucleotide sequence: TGTGCCAGCAGCTTAGAGGGGACAGGCATCAGGACCCAGTACTTC. The V call is TRBV7-2, the J call TRBJ2-5; TRBD1 aligns across 8 bases. In germline, CDR1 is SGHTA, CDR2 FQGNSA. With V trimmed by 1 base and J by 7 bases, 8 bases remained unmatched. The CDR3 runs to 15 residues.

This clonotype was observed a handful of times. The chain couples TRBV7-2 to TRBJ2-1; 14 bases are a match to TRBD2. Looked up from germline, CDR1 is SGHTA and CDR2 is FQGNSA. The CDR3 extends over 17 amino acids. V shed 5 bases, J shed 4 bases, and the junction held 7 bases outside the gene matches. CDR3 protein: CASSPGLAGGIYNEQFF. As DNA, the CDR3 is TGTGCCAGCAGCCCAGGACTAGCGGGGGGTATATACAATGAGCAGTTCTTC.

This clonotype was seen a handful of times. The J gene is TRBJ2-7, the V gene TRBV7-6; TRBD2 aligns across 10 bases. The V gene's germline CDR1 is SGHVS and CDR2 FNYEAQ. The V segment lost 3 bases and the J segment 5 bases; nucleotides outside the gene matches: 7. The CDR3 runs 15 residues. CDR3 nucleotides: TGTGCCAGCAGCTTCATAGCGGGAGGTCGGGACGAGCAGTACTTC. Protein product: CASSFIAGGRDEQYF.

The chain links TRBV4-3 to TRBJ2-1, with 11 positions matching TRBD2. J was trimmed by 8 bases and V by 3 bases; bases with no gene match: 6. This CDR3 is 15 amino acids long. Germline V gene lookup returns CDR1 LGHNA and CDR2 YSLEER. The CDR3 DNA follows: TGCGCCAGCAGCCACGTAGCGGGAGGGCCAGATGAGCAGTTCTTC. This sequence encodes CASSHVAGGPDEQFF.

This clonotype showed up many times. CDR3 DNA sequence: TGTGCCATCAGTGAATTTAGGACAGATACGCAGTATTTT. Protein: CAISEFRTDTQYF. This sequence joins TRBV10-3 and TRBJ2-3, with D unresolved. Trimming left V 3 bases short and J 3 bases short, with 7 bases between. The CDR3 is 13 amino acids. The germline V gene has CDR1 ENHRY and CDR2 SYGVKD.

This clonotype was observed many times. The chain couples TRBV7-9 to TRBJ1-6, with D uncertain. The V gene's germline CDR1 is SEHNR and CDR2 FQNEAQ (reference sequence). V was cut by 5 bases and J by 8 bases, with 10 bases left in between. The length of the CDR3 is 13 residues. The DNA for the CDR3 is TGTGCCAGCAGCACACCTTACGATTCACCCCTCCACTTT. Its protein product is CASSTPYDSPLHF.

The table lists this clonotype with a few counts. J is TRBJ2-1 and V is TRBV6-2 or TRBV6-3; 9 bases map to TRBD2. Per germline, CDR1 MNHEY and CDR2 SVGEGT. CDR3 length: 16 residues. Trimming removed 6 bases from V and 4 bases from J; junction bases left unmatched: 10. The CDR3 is CASRKARGGRYNEQFF. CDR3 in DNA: TGTGCCAGCAGAAAGGCGCGGGGGGGGCGATACAATGAGCAGTTCTTC.

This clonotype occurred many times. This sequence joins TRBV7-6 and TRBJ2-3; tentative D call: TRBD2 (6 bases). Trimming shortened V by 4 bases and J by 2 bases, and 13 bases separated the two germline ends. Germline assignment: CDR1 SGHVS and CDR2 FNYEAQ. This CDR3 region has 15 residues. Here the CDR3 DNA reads TGTGCCAGCAGCTCCGCGACTAGACCCACAGATACGCAGTATTTT. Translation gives CASSSATRPTDTQYF.

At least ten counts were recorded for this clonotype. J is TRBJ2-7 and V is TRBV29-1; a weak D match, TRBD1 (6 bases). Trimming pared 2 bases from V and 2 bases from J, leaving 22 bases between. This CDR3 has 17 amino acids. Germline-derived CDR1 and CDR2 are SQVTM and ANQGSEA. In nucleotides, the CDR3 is TGCAGCGTTGAAACTACCGGCCGGGACACGATTACCTACGAGCAGTACTTC. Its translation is CSVETTGRDTITYEQYF.